The TCR beta chain under discussion was sequenced for a study of CD8 T cells in ankylosing spondylitis. Whole-study findings and limits: Ankylosing spondylitis blood appeared to be characterized by a TCR beta motif of eight or nine highly homologous variants. Reported data indicate significant enrichment of disease-linked clones within matched ankylosing spondylitis synovial fluid.

This clonotype showed up many times. Its antigen is currently unknown. There are 13 residues in the CDR3. V shed 2 bases and J shed 5 bases, with 12 bases lying between them. In germline, CDR1 is DFQATT, CDR2 SNEGSKA (reference sequence). Researchers built TCR beta libraries using quantitative 5'-RACE with molecular barcodes. TCRdb reprocessed the 5' RACE reads with MiXCR, giving one entry per CDR3 protein. This table has 800,000 to 900,000 distinct CDR3 sequences, 12% appearing once. This sequence joins TRBV20-1 and TRBJ2-5; a weak D match, TRBD2 (5 bases). The sequencing input was blood, either unsorted or a sorted T cell fraction (not recorded which). This receptor was obtained from a male donor with ankylosing spondylitis. The CDR3 DNA sequence: TGCAGTGCTAGACTAGCTAATGGGGAGACCCAGTACTTC. This sequence encodes CSARLANGETQYF.